Presented here are 14 T cell receptor beta chains from one specimen sequenced in a study of CD8 T cells in ankylosing spondylitis. MiXCR, run by TCRdb on the 5' RACE reads, gives a single entry per CDR3 protein. The sample lists around 130,000 distinct CDR3 sequences; 6.5% to 9% were seen once. Source material: blood, either unsorted or a sorted T cell fraction (not recorded which). The receptor source for this set is a male donor with ankylosing spondylitis or in good health (not recorded which).

A word on this clonotype: Possible read error: a much larger clone is one base away. This sequence joins TRBV11-2 and TRBJ2-7; TRBD2 matches at 11 bases. Germline lookup yields CDR1 SGHAT and CDR2 FQNNGV. The CDR3 is 16 residues long. The CDR3 DNA reads TGTGCCAGCTGCTTAGCCGGGACTAGCGGCTCCTACGAGCAGTACTTC. Amino acids: CASCLAGTSGSYEQYF.

In this sample, this clonotype turned up many times. The V call is TRBV6-1, the J call TRBJ2-7; 7 bases fit TRBD2. Looked up from germline, CDR1 is MNHNS and CDR2 is SASEGT. The length of the CDR3 is 12 residues. V shed 8 bases and J 4 bases; nucleotides not matched to a gene: 5. The chain's CDR3 is CASLAADYEQYF. The CDR3 DNA follows: TGTGCCAGCCTAGCGGCGGATTACGAGCAGTACTTC.

This sequence joins TRBV30 and TRBJ1-1; possible D gene TRBD1, 5 bases. CDR3 length equals 12 residues. Trimming stripped 3 bases from V and 1 base from J, with 6 bases between. Germline loops: CDR1 GTSNPN, CDR2 SVGIG (reference sequence). In DNA, the CDR3 is TGTGCCTGGAGGGGGCAGAACACTGAAGCTTTCTTT. Protein: CAWRGQNTEAFF.

The sample holds many counts of this clonotype. V gene TRBV28 combines with J gene TRBJ2-7; tentative D call: TRBD2 (5 bases). This CDR3 has 13 amino acids. Trimming shortened V by 8 bases and J by 2 bases, and 13 bases separated the two germline ends. CDR1 is MDHEN and CDR2 is SYDVKM in the germline V gene. The CDR3, as DNA: TGTGCCAGCGGGATGAGGGCGCCCTACGAGCAGTACTTC. This codes for CASGMRAPYEQYF.

This clonotype was detected ten times or more. This chain links TRBV12-3 or TRBV12-4 with TRBJ2-3; D may be TRBD1 or TRBD2 (5 bases each). The CDR3 is made up of 16 amino acids. Trimming shortened V by 6 bases and J by 6 bases, and 22 bases separated the two germline ends. As DNA, the CDR3 is TGTGCCAGCAGACCAAACCGGGACCAGTACACGGATACGCAGTATTTT. Protein product: CASRPNRDQYTDTQYF.

This clonotype was counted ten times or more. The CDR3 DNA is TGCAGTGCCCCACTAGCGGGAGGCGGGGAGCAGTACTTC. Translation: CSAPLAGGGEQYF. The J gene is TRBJ2-7, the V gene TRBV20-1, with 12 bases aligning to TRBD2. Germline CDR1 reads DFQATT; CDR2 reads SNEGSKA (reference sequence). V trimming: 6 bases; J trimming: 7 bases; junction bases outside the gene matches: 7. The CDR3 sequence is 13 residues long.

As to this clonotype: This may be a read error, as it is one base from a much larger clone. The chain joins TRBV2 to TRBJ2-1; no reliable D call. The CDR3 has 14 amino acids. CDR1 and CDR2 from the germline V gene are SNHLY and FYNNEI. The CDR3 protein is CASSVGQTYNEQSF. The CDR3 DNA follows: TGTGCCAGCAGTGTGGGTCAGACTTACAATGAGCAGTCCTTC.

The sample holds many counts of this clonotype. The V gene is TRBV5-1, the J gene TRBJ1-2, with D unclear. Germline V lookup: CDR1 SGHRS, CDR2 YFSETQ. There are 13 residues in the CDR3. Trimming shortened V by 2 bases and J by 4 bases, and 9 bases separated the two germline ends. The CDR3 loop reads CASSFEVTYGYTF. The DNA for the CDR3 is TGCGCCAGCAGCTTTGAGGTAACCTATGGCTACACCTTC.

This clonotype was detected ten times or more. V gene TRBV7-9 combines with J gene TRBJ1-1; D uncertain. Trimming pared 3 bases from V and 3 bases from J, leaving 8 bases between. Germline V gene sequence: CDR1 SEHNR, CDR2 FQNEAQ (reference sequence). The CDR3 extends over 13 amino acids. The CDR3 DNA reads as TGTGCCAGCAGCTTCTCTCGGGACACTGAAGCTTTCTTT. Its translation: CASSFSRDTEAFF.

This clonotype was counted many times. CDR3 nucleotides: TGCAGTGCTAGAACGGCGAACACTGAAGCTTTCTTT. Translated, it gives CSARTANTEAFF. V gene TRBV20-1 combines with J gene TRBJ1-1; D unclear. The CDR3 is 12 amino acids. Trimming took 2 bases from V and 1 from J, leaving 5 bases between them. Looked up from germline, CDR1 is DFQATT and CDR2 is SNEGSKA (reference sequence).

In regard to this clonotype: A much larger clone differs from this one at a single base, so this may be a read error. The chain employs TRBV4-1 and TRBJ1-5, with 10 nucleotides matching TRBD1. CDR1 and CDR2 (germline): MGHRA, YSYEKL. This CDR3 region has 16 residues. CDR3 DNA: TGCGCCAGCGGCCAAAGTCCCGGGACAGGGGCTTCGCCCCAGCATTTT. Residues: CASGQSPGTGASPQHF.

This clonotype was recorded at least ten times. The J gene is TRBJ2-3, the V gene TRBV4-1, with 11 positions matching TRBD2. CDR1 is MGHRA and CDR2 is YSYEKL in the germline V gene. V was clipped by 1 base and J by 4 bases; unmatched bases: 13. CDR3 length equals 19 residues. CDR3 protein: CASSQVAKPGLAVSDTQYF. The CDR3 nucleotides read TGCGCCAGCAGCCAAGTCGCAAAGCCGGGACTAGCGGTCTCAGATACGCAGTATTTT.

This clonotype was seen at least ten times. The J gene is TRBJ2-3, the V gene TRBV15, with D perhaps matching TRBD2 (6 bases). The CDR3 is 14 residues long. Trimming shortened V by 0 bases and J by 9 bases, and 13 bases separated the two germline ends. CDR1 is LNHNV, CDR2 YYDKDF, per germline (reference sequence). This CDR3 is CATSREVLASTQYF. The CDR3 DNA is TGTGCCACCAGCAGAGAGGTCCTAGCGTCGACGCAGTATTTT.

This clonotype was observed many times. V is TRBV18 and J is TRBJ1-3; no firm D call. CDR1 is KGHSH and CDR2 is LQKENI in the germline V gene. V was clipped by 4 bases and J by 0 bases, with 10 bases between them. The CDR3 length is 15 residues. The CDR3 spells CASSRTSASGNTIYF. CDR3 nucleotides: TGTGCCAGCTCACGTACATCGGCCTCTGGAAACACCATATATTTT.